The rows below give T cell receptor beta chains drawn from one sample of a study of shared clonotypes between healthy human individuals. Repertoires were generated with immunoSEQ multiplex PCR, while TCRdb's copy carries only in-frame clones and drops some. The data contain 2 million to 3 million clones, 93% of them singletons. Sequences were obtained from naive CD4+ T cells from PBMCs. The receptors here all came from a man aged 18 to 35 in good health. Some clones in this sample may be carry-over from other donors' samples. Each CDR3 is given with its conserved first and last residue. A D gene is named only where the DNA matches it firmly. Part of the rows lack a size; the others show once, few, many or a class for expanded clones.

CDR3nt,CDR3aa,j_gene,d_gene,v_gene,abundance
TGTGCCAGCAGCCTCACAGGCTCTGGAAACACCATATATTTT,CASSLTGSGNTIYF,TRBJ1-3,-,TRBV7-2,-
TGTGCCAGCAGCGCGACAGGGGGCGCGACCTATGGCTACACCTTC,CASSATGGATYGYTF,TRBJ1-2,TRBD1,TRBV9,once
TGTGCCAGCTCACCCACCGTGGGGACAGGCTTCTACGAGCAGTACTTC,CASSPTVGTGFYEQYF,TRBJ2-7,TRBD1,TRBV18,once
TGTGCCAGCAGGGAACAGGGGGTTGCGGGCTCCTACGAGCAGTACTTC,CASREQGVAGSYEQYF,TRBJ2-7,TRBD1,TRBV6-1,once
TGTGCCAGCAGCTCGCCCGACAGGGCCTACGAGCAGTACTTC,CASSSPDRAYEQYF,TRBJ2-7,TRBD1,TRBV13,-
TGTGCCAGCTCACCTTCGGTAGCGGATACGCAGTATTTT,CASSPSVADTQYF,TRBJ2-3,-,TRBV18,once
TGTGCCAGCAGCTTAAACAGTTACAATGAGCAGTTCTTC,CASSLNSYNEQFF,TRBJ2-1,-,TRBV7-2,once
TGTGCCAGCTCACCACTCGCGTCAGGGGGCGGCAATCAGCCCCAGCATTTT,CASSPLASGGGNQPQHF,TRBJ1-5,TRBD1,TRBV18,-
TGTGCCAGTAGTATGACAGGGGGGAACTATGGCTACACCTTC,CASSMTGGNYGYTF,TRBJ1-2,TRBD1,TRBV19,-
TGTGCCAGCCGACTAGCGGGAGGGTGGGCCCTCAATGAGCAGTTCTTC,CASRLAGGWALNEQFF,TRBJ2-1,TRBD2,TRBV28,-
TGTGCCAGCAGTTTAGTTGGGCAGCCAAACACTGAAGCTTTCTTT,CASSLVGQPNTEAFF,TRBJ1-1,-,TRBV28,-
TGTGCCAGCAGTCCACACCCCGCCGGGGACATTCAGTACTTC,CASSPHPAGDIQYF,TRBJ2-4,-,TRBV6-1,-
TGTGCCAGCAGCTTAGCCGACGGAAACACCATATATTTT,CASSLADGNTIYF,TRBJ1-3,-,TRBV7-8,once
TGTGCCAGCAGCCAAGATGGGACTTCAGGGATTGGGCCCCAGCATTTT,CASSQDGTSGIGPQHF,TRBJ1-5,-,TRBV4-2,-
TGTGCCTGGAGCCTTCGGGGCAGGGGACCGACTTATAGCAATCAGCCCCAGCATTTT,CAWSLRGRGPTYSNQPQHF,TRBJ1-5,-,TRBV30,-
TGTGCCAGCAGCGCAACTCGCGAGGGATGGACCCAGTACTTC,CASSATREGWTQYF,TRBJ2-5,-,TRBV9,-
TGCGCCAGCAGCCTAGGGACGGGAGAGACCCAGTACTTC,CASSLGTGETQYF,TRBJ2-5,-,TRBV5-1,-
TGCGCCAGCAGCGTGGGACCGAACTCTGGAAACACCATATATTTT,CASSVGPNSGNTIYF,TRBJ1-3,-,TRBV5-1,-
TGTGCCAGCCAACAGGGGGCGGTTGAAAAACTGTTTTTT,CASQQGAVEKLFF,TRBJ1-4,TRBD1,TRBV25-1,-
TGTGCCAGCAGCTTATGGGGCGGAGGCTCCTACAATGAGCAGTTCTTC,CASSLWGGGSYNEQFF,TRBJ2-1,-,TRBV7-9,-
TGTGCCAGCAGCTTGCCGCGGACAGGCTATAATTCACCCCTCCACTTT,CASSLPRTGYNSPLHF,TRBJ1-6,TRBD1,TRBV7-9,-
TGCGCCAGCAGCTGGGGCGGACCGACGGGATACGAGCAGTACTTC,CASSWGGPTGYEQYF,TRBJ2-7,-,TRBV5-1,-
TGTGCCAGCAGCGTAGGCAGGGGCGCTGGTCCGCCCGGGGAGCTGTTTTTT,CASSVGRGAGPPGELFF,TRBJ2-2,-,TRBV9,-
TGTGCCAGCAGCCGACCGAGTAGCGGCCGGAGCTCCTACAATGAGCAGTTCTTC,CASSRPSSGRSSYNEQFF,TRBJ2-1,-,TRBV7-3,-
TGTGCCAGCAGTTCAGGGGGACTAGCGGGCCGTTCCCTTTACAATGAGCAGTTCTTC,CASSSGGLAGRSLYNEQFF,TRBJ2-1,TRBD2,TRBV27,-
TGTGCCAGCAGCCCCCACACCGGGACTAGCGGGATCGGGGAGCAGTTCTTC,CASSPHTGTSGIGEQFF,TRBJ2-1,TRBD2,TRBV9,-
TGTGCCGGGGGGCGACAGGGTAGAGGAGAGCAGTACTTC,CAGGRQGRGEQYF,TRBJ2-7,-,TRBV11-3,-
TGCGCCAGCAGCCAAGAATCGGGACTAGCGGGAGGCCTCGCATACAATGAGCAGTTCTTC,CASSQESGLAGGLAYNEQFF,TRBJ2-1,TRBD2,TRBV4-1,-
TGCGCCAGCAGCTTGGTGAGTGGGGAGGAGACCCAGTACTTC,CASSLVSGEETQYF,TRBJ2-5,-,TRBV5-1,-
TGTGCCAGCAGCCAGACAGGGCCTAACACCGGGGAGCTGTTTTTT,CASSQTGPNTGELFF,TRBJ2-2,TRBD1,TRBV7-9,-
TGTGCCACCCCCGAGACGAGGGGGAACACTGAAGCTTTCTTT,CATPETRGNTEAFF,TRBJ1-1,-,TRBV7-9,few
TGTGCCAGCAGTTACTCATCTCTCTTCTGGACTGAAGCTTTCTTT,CASSYSSLFWTEAFF,TRBJ1-1,-,TRBV6-7,-
TGTGCCAGCAGGGGGTTCGGCGAGCAGTACTTC,CASRGFGEQYF,TRBJ2-7,-,TRBV6-6,-
TGTGCCAGCAGTTTAGGACTAGCGGGAGGCGCAGATACGCAGTATTTT,CASSLGLAGGADTQYF,TRBJ2-3,TRBD2,TRBV6-6,-
TGTGCCAGCAGTAGACTAGCGGGAGGAAACTACGAGCAGTACTTC,CASSRLAGGNYEQYF,TRBJ2-7,TRBD2,TRBV6-1,-
TGTGCCAGCAGCCCGGGACAGGGGCTCTATGGCTACACCTTC,CASSPGQGLYGYTF,TRBJ1-2,TRBD1,TRBV5-4,-
TGTGCCATCAATCGATCCGGGACTAAAGAGCAGTACTTC,CAINRSGTKEQYF,TRBJ2-5,TRBD2,TRBV10-3,once
TGCAGCGGAGGGCGGGGGAGGAACACCGGGGAGCTGTTTTTT,CSGGRGRNTGELFF,TRBJ2-2,TRBD2,TRBV29-1,-
TGTGCCACCAGCAGAGATCAAAAGTGGTCGAACGAGCAGTACTTC,CATSRDQKWSNEQYF,TRBJ2-7,-,TRBV15,-
TGTGCCAGCAGCTTAGTTGGACTAGCTGGCGAGACCCAGTACTTC,CASSLVGLAGETQYF,TRBJ2-5,TRBD2,TRBV7-3,-
TGTGCCAGCACCACGGTAGTCCAGAGGAGAGATACGCAGTATTTT,CASTTVVQRRDTQYF,TRBJ2-3,-,TRBV11-2,once
TGTGCCAGCAGCCGGGGCGACTCCTCCTACAATGAGCAGTTCTTC,CASSRGDSSYNEQFF,TRBJ2-1,-,TRBV5-5,-
TGTGCCAGCCCACCTACCGGGTTTCTTGGGGCCAACGTCCTGACTTTC,CASPPTGFLGANVLTF,TRBJ2-6,-,TRBV2,-
TGTGCCAGCAGCTCTGGGACAGGGGGAAACACCATATATTTT,CASSSGTGGNTIYF,TRBJ1-3,TRBD1,TRBV7-7,-
TGTGCCACCACCCTAGGATTTAATTCACCCCTCCACTTT,CATTLGFNSPLHF,TRBJ1-6,-,TRBV28,-
TGTGCCAGCAGCTCCTCCGGGACAGACTACAATGAGCAGTTCTTC,CASSSSGTDYNEQFF,TRBJ2-1,TRBD1,TRBV7-9,-
TGCAGTGCGCCGAAACAGCCCCAGCATTTT,CSAPKQPQHF,TRBJ1-5,-,TRBV20-1,-
TGTGCCAGCAGCTTATCGGGGGGGCAGCCCCAGCATTTT,CASSLSGGQPQHF,TRBJ1-5,-,TRBV28,-
TGTGCCAGCAGTGCCGGGATTGGTGCCGGGGAGCTGTTTTTT,CASSAGIGAGELFF,TRBJ2-2,-,TRBV2,-
TGTGCCAGCAGCTCTACAGGGGGCTTCTACGAGCAGTACTTC,CASSSTGGFYEQYF,TRBJ2-7,TRBD1,TRBV28,-
TGTGCCAGCAGTCCGCTCTCTGGGGCCAACGTCCTGACTTTC,CASSPLSGANVLTF,TRBJ2-6,-,TRBV2,-
TGTGCCAGCAGTAACCTCGGACTAGCAAGGGACAATGAGCAGTTCTTC,CASSNLGLARDNEQFF,TRBJ2-1,TRBD2,TRBV28,once
TGTGCCAGCAGCACACGGATGGGGGGCATAAGCAATCAGCCCCAGCATTTT,CASSTRMGGISNQPQHF,TRBJ1-5,-,TRBV7-8,once
TGTGCCAGCAGTGGTTCCAGGGTTATGGCAGATACGCAGTATTTT,CASSGSRVMADTQYF,TRBJ2-3,-,TRBV2,-
TGTGCCAGCAGCTCGCCGGCGGAGCGGGACGAGTTGTCCATATATTTT,CASSSPAERDELSIYF,TRBJ1-3,-,TRBV28,-
TGTGCCAGCAGCGGCGGACTAGCGGGGGGGGCGGAGACCCAGTACTTC,CASSGGLAGGAETQYF,TRBJ2-5,TRBD2,TRBV5-4,-